A single sample gave rise to the 7 T cell receptor beta chains below, sequenced in a study of blood T cell repertoires in COVID-19. TCRdb's copy holds only in-frame clones and misses some; the assay was immunoSEQ multiplex PCR. Here the sample spans around 380,000 clones, around 87% being singletons. The specimen sequenced was PBMCs or T cells enriched from blood (not recorded which). These receptors were taken from a man aged 25-45 years who had recovered from COVID-19.

This clone has just one count. The chain employs TRBV5-4 and TRBJ1-1; 9 bases agree with TRBD1. The V and J ends lost 0 bases and 8 bases, in that order; junction bases with no gene match: 2. This CDR3 comprises 13 residues. The V gene's germline CDR1 is SGHNT and CDR2 YYREEE (reference sequence). This CDR3 reads CASSLVGQGEAFF. The CDR3 coding sequence is TGTGCCAGCAGCTTGGTAGGACAGGGGGAAGCTTTCTTT.

The chain has TRBV12-3 or TRBV12-4 and TRBJ1-1, with D possibly being TRBD1 (5 bases). Trimming left V 10 bases short and J 10 bases short, with 19 bases between. This CDR3 contains 12 residues. The CDR3 loop reads CATHSGRQGAFF. The CDR3 region has the DNA TGTGCCACCCACTCCGGTCGTCAGGGAGCTTTCTTT.

The J gene is TRBJ1-2, the V gene TRBV6-5; tentatively, D is TRBD1 (6 bases). From germline, CDR1 is MNHEY and CDR2 SVGAGI. Deletions cut 6 bases from V and 8 bases from J, with 13 bases between. There are 12 residues in the CDR3. The CDR3 DNA reads as TGTGCCAGCAGCCTCCGAGGGGGAGGCTACACCTTC. It specifies CASSLRGGGYTF.

This clone was recorded a few times. The chain couples TRBV19 to TRBJ1-5; D might be TRBD1 (5 bases). V lost 0 bases and J 4 bases, leaving 13 bases between the germline ends. The CDR3 totals 16 residues. Germline CDR1 LNHDA, CDR2 SQIVND (reference sequence). The CDR3 DNA reads TGTGCCAGTAGTATAGATCAGGGACTAGTAAATCAGCCCCAGCATTTT. Its protein product is CASSIDQGLVNQPQHF.

Only one count was recorded for this clone. The chain is built from TRBV7-6 and TRBJ1-2; D is uncertain. CDR3 length equals 13 residues. Germline V gives CDR1 SGHVS, CDR2 FNYEAQ. Trimming stripped 1 base from V and 0 bases from J, with 3 bases between. This CDR3 is CASSLDTNYGYTF. The CDR3 nucleotides are TGTGCCAGCAGCTTAGATACTAACTATGGCTACACCTTC.

The chain couples TRBV12-5 to TRBJ1-2, with TRBD1 identical over 8 bases. With V trimmed by 5 bases and J by 5 bases, 10 bases remained unmatched. The CDR3 covers 15 residues. CDR1 and CDR2 (germline): LGHNT, FRNRAP. Here the CDR3 reads CASGLGQGNFYGYTF. As DNA, the CDR3 is TGTGCTAGTGGTCTCGGACAGGGAAACTTTTATGGCTACACCTTC.

The rearrangement links TRBV27 to TRBJ1-1; 8 bases are shared with TRBD1. V shed 10 bases and J 5 bases; nucleotides not matched to a gene: 9. CDR3 length: 13 amino acids. The germline CDR1 and CDR2 sequences are MNHEY and SMNVEV (reference sequence). CDR3 residues: CATQDRVRTEAFF. The CDR3 region has the DNA TGTGCCACCCAGGACAGGGTAAGGACTGAAGCTTTCTTT.